Presented here are 10 T cell receptor beta chains from one specimen sequenced in a study of blood T cell repertoires in COVID-19. Using immunoSEQ multiplex PCR, the repertoire was profiled, and TCRdb retains in-frame clones only, with some absent. Of about 210,000 clones in the sample, around 92% were seen once. Material for sequencing was peripheral blood. These receptors all stem from a man aged 25 to 45 with acute or convalescent COVID-19.

The chain carries TRBV30 and TRBJ1-2; 9 bases match TRBD1. The CDR3 loop spans 14 amino acids. Losses at the gene ends were 5 bases for V and 2 bases for J; bases not matched to a gene: 6. In germline, CDR1 is GTSNPN, CDR2 SVGIG (reference sequence). CDR3 nucleotide sequence: TGTGCCTGGTCTACAGGGGGCACAAACTATGGCTACACCTTC. Protein sequence: CAWSTGGTNYGYTF.

The chain recombines TRBV5-1 with TRBJ2-1, with TRBD1 matching 7 bases. The CDR3 sequence is 16 residues long. The trim removed 0 bases at V and 0 bases at J, leaving 3 bases unmatched. Germline assignment: CDR1 SGHRS and CDR2 YFSETQ. CDR3 in DNA: TGCGCCAGCAGCTTGGCGGGACAGAGCTCCTACAATGAGCAGTTCTTC. Translation gives CASSLAGQSSYNEQFF.

The V call is TRBV19, the J call TRBJ1-5; TRBD1 is a possible D gene (6 bases). Deletions cut 6 bases from V and 6 bases from J, with 15 bases between. Germline V gene data show CDR1 as LNHDA and CDR2 as SQIVND (reference sequence). CDR3 length: 14 amino acids. This CDR3 reads CASSLRGGSQPQHF. The CDR3 DNA reads TGTGCCAGTAGCCTGAGGGGGGGGAGTCAGCCCCAGCATTTT.

CDR3 sequence: CASSPQGAGNTIYF. In DNA, the CDR3 is TGTGCCAGCAGCCCGCAGGGGGCGGGAAACACCATATATTTT. V usage is TRBV11-2 and J usage is TRBJ1-3, with 8 bases fitting TRBD1. The J segment lost 4 bases and the V segment lost 5 bases, leaving 4 bases of the junction unmatched. This CDR3 is 14 amino acids long. CDR1 is SGHAT, CDR2 FQNNGV, per germline.

V gene TRBV9 combines with J gene TRBJ2-7, with 8 bases that match TRBD2. CDR1 is SGDLS, CDR2 YYNGEE, per germline. CDR3 length: 14 residues. The trim removed 0 bases at V and 6 bases at J, leaving 5 bases unmatched. Written as DNA, the CDR3 is TGTGCCAGCAGCGTAGCGGGAGGGCCGTTCGAGCAGTACTTC. Translated: CASSVAGGPFEQYF.

The chain carries TRBV4-1 and TRBJ2-1; TRBD2 agrees at 7 bases. This CDR3 contains 17 residues. Germline lookup yields CDR1 MGHRA and CDR2 YSYEKL. Trimming at V came to 2 bases and at J to 0 bases, leaving 7 bases not matched to a gene. As DNA, the CDR3 is TGCGCCAGCAGCCAATCCCCAGCGGGGAGCTCCTACAATGAGCAGTTCTTC. It translates to CASSQSPAGSSYNEQFF.

The chain has TRBV4-1 and TRBJ2-1; TRBD1 aligns across 8 bases. Trimming took 6 bases from V and 1 from J; bases not matched to a gene: 2. The CDR3 length is 14 residues. Germline V lookup: CDR1 MGHRA, CDR2 YSYEKL. CDR3 in amino acids: CASRQGGSYNEQFF. CDR3 in DNA: TGCGCCAGCAGACAGGGGGGTTCCTACAATGAGCAGTTCTTC.

The rearrangement links TRBV27 to TRBJ1-5, with D tentatively TRBD1 (5 bases). The germline gives CDR1 MNHEY, CDR2 SMNVEV (reference sequence). This CDR3 region has 13 residues. This CDR3 reads CSLTQGSNQPQHF. Written as DNA, the CDR3 is TGTTCCCTAACCCAGGGAAGCAATCAGCCCCAGCATTTT.

This clone was counted between two and nine times. The chain combines TRBV7-2 with TRBJ2-1; D may be TRBD2 (5 bases). CDR1 SGHTA and CDR2 FQGNSA come from the germline V gene. CDR3 length equals 17 residues. V was cut by 5 bases and J by 2 bases, with 19 bases left in between. CDR3 region: CASSPDPPSRAYNEQFF. The CDR3, as DNA: TGTGCCAGCAGCCCGGACCCTCCTAGCCGAGCCTACAATGAGCAGTTCTTC.

V and J are TRBV5-5 and TRBJ1-2; maybe TRBD1 (6 bases). V dropped 4 bases and J dropped 1 base, with 11 bases sitting between them. Germline V gives CDR1 SGHKS, CDR2 YYEKEE (reference sequence). The CDR3 extends over 14 amino acids. The CDR3 DNA follows: TGTGCCAGCAGCCCTGGACAGAGTAACTATGGCTACACCTTC. Protein sequence: CASSPGQSNYGYTF.